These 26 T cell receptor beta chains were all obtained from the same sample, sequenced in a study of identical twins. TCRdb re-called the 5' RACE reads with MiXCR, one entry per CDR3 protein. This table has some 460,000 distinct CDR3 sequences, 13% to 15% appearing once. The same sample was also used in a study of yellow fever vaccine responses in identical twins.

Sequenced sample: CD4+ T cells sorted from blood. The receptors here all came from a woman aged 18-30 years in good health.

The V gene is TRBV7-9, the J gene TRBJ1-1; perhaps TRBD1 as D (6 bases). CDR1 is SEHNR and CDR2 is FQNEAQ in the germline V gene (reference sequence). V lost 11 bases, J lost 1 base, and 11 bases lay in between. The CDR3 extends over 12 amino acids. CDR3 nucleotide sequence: TGTGCCTCGGGACACCCGAACACTGAAGCTTTCTTT. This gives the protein CASGHPNTEAFF.

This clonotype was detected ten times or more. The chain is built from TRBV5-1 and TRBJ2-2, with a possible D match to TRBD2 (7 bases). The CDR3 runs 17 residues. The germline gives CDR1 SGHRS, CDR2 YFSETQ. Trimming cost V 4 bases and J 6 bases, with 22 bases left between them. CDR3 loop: CASSLAGAGMTPGELFF. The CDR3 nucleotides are TGCGCCAGCAGCCTGGCGGGGGCCGGGATGACACCCGGGGAGCTGTTTTTT.

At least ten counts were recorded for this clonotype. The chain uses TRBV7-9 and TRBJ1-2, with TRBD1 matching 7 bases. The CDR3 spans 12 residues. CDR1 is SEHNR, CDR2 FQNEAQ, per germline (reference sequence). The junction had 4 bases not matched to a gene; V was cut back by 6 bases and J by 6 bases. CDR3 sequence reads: CASSRQGNGYTF. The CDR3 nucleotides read TGTGCCAGCAGTCGACAGGGAAATGGCTACACCTTC.

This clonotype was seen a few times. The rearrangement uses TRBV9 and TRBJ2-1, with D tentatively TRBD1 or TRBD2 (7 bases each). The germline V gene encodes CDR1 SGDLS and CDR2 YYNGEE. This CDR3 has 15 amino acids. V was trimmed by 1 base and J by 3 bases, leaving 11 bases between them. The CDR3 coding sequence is TGTGCCAGCAGCGTACAGGGGGGGTTCTACAATGAGCAGTTCTTC. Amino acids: CASSVQGGFYNEQFF.

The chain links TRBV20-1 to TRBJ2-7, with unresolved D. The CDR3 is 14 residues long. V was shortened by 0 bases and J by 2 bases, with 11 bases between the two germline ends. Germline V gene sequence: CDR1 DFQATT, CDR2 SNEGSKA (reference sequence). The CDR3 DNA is TGCAGTGCTAGAGATATCGGCCGAGCCTACGAGCAGTACTTC. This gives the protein CSARDIGRAYEQYF.

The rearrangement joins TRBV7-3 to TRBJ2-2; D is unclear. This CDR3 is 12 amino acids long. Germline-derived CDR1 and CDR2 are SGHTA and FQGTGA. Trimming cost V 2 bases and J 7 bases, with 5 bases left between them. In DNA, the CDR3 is TGTGCCAGCAGCTTATGGCTCGGGGAGCTGTTTTTT. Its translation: CASSLWLGELFF.

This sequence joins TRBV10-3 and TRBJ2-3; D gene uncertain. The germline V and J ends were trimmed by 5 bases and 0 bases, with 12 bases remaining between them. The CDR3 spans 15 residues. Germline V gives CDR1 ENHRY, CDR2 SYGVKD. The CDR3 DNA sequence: TGTGCCATCAGTCTAGTCAGTCCTAGCACAGATACGCAGTATTTT. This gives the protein CAISLVSPSTDTQYF.

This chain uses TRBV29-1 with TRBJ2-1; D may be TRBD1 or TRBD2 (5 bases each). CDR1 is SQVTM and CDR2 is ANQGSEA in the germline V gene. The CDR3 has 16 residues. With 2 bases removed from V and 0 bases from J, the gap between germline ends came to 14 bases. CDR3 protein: CSVEMGVGLSYNEQFF. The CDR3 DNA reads TGCAGCGTTGAAATGGGGGTGGGGCTCTCCTACAATGAGCAGTTCTTC.

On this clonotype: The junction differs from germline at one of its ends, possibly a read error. CDR3 sequence: CTSSFLVGPRGSQETQYF. As DNA, the CDR3 is TGTACCAGCAGTTTCTTGGTGGGCCCCCGCGGCTCGCAAGAGACCCAGTACTTC. The gene calls are TRBV12-3 or TRBV12-4 and TRBJ2-5; no firm D call. This CDR3 contains 18 residues.

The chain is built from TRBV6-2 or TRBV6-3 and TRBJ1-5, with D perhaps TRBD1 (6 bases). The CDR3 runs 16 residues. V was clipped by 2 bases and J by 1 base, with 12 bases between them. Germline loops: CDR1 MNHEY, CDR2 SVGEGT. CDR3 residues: CASSYGGRLSNQPQHF. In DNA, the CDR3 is TGTGCCAGCAGTTACGGGGGGCGGCTAAGCAATCAGCCCCAGCATTTT.

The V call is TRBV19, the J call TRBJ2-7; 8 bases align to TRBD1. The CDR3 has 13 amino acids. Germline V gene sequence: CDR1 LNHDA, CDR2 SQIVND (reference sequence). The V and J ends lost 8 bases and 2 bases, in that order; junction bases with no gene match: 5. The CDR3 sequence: CASHWDRTYEQYF. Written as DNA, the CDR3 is TGTGCCAGTCACTGGGACAGGACCTACGAGCAGTACTTC.

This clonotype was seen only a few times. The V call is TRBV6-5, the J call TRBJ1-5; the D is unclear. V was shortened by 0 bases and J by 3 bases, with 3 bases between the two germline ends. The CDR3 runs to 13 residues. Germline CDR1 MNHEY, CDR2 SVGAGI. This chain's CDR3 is CASSYSANQPQHF. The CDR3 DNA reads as TGTGCCAGCAGTTACTCGGCCAATCAGCCCCAGCATTTT.

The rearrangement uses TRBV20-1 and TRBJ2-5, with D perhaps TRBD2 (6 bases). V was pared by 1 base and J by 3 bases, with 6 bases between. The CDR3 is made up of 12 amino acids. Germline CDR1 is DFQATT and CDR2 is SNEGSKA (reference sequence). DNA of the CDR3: TGCAGTGCTAGAGCGGGGGAAGAGACCCAGTACTTC. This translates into CSARAGEETQYF.

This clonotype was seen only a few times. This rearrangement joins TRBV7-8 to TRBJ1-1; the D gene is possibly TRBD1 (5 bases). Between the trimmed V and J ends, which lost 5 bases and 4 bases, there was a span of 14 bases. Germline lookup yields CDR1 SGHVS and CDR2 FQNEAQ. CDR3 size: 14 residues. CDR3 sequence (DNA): TGTGCCAGCAGCCAAACCGAGGACACCACTGAAGCTTTCTTT. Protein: CASSQTEDTTEAFF.

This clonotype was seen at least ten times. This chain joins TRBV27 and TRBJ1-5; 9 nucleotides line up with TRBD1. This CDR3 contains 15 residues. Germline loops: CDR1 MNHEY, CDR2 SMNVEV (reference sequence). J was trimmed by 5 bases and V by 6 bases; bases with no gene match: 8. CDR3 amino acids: CASSRWGQGHQPQHF. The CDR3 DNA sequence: TGTGCCAGCAGCCGTTGGGGACAGGGTCATCAGCCCCAGCATTTT.

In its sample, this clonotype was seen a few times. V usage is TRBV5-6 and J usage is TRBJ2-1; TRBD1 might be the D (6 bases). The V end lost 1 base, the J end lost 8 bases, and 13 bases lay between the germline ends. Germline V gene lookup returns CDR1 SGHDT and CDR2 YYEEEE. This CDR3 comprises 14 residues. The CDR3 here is CASSLWPGAYEQFF. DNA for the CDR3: TGTGCCAGCAGCTTGTGGCCAGGGGCCTATGAGCAGTTCTTC.

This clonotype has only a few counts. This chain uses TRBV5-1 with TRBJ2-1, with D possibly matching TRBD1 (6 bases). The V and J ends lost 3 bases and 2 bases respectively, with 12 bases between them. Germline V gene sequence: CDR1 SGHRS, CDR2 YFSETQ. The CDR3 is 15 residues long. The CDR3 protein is CASSSQDRTYNEQFF. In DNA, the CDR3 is TGCGCCAGCAGCTCCCAGGACAGAACCTACAATGAGCAGTTCTTC.

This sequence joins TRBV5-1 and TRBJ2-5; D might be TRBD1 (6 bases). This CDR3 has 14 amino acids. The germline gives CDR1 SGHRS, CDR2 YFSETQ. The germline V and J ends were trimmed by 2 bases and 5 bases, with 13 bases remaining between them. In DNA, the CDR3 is TGCGCCAGCAGCTTACAGGGCGATAGGGAGACCCAGTACTTC. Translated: CASSLQGDRETQYF.

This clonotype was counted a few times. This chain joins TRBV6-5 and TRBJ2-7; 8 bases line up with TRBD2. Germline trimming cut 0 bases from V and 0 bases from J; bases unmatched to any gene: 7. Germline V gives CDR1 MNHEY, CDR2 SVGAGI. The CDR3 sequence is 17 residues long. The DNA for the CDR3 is TGTGCCAGCAGTTACTCCGCGCGGGGGGTGCTCTCCTACGAGCAGTACTTC. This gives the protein CASSYSARGVLSYEQYF.

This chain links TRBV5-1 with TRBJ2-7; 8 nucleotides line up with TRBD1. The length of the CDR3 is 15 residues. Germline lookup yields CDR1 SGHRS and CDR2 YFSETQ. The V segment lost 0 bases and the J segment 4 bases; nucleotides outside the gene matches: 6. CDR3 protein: CASSLEWTGSYEQYF. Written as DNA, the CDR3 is TGCGCCAGCAGCTTGGAGTGGACAGGGAGTTACGAGCAGTACTTC.

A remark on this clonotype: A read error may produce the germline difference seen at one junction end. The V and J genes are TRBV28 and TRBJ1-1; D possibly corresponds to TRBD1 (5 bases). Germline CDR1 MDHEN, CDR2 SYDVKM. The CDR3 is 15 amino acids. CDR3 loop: CANSLVGGWSTEAFF. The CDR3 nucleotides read TGTGCCAACAGTTTAGTCGGGGGTTGGAGCACTGAAGCTTTCTTT. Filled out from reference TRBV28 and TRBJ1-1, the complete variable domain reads DVKVTQSSRYLVKRTGEKVFLECVQDMDHENMFWYRQDPGLGLRLIYFSYDVKMKEKGDIPEGYSVSREKKERFSLILESASTNQTSMYLCANSLVGGWSTEAFFGQGTRLTVV.

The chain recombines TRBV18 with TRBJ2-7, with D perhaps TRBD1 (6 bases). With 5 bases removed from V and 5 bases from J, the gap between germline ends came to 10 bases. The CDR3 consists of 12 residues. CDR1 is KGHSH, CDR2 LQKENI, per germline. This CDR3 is CASSGGGDEQYF. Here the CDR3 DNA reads TGTGCCAGCTCAGGGGGCGGAGACGAGCAGTACTTC.

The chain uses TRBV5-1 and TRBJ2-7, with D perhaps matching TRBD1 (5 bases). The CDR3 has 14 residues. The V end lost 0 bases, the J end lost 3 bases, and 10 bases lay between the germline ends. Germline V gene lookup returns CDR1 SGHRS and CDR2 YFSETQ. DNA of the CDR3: TGCGCCAGCAGCTTGGTGCCAGGGAACTACGAGCAGTACTTC. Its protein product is CASSLVPGNYEQYF. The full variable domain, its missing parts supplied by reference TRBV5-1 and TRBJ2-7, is KAGVTQTPRYLIKTRGQQVTLSCSPISGHRSVSWYQQTPGQGLQFLFEYFSETQRNKGNFPGRFSGRQFSNSRSEMNVSTLELGDSALYLCASSLVPGNYEQYFGPGTRLTVT.

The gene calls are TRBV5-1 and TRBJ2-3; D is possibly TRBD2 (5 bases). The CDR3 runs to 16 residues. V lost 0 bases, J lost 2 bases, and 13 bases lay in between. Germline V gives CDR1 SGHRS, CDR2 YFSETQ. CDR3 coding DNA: TGCGCCAGCAGCTTGGGAGGGAGTTCCCCCACAGATACGCAGTATTTT. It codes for CASSLGGSSPTDTQYF. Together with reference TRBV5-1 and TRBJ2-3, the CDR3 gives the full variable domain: KAGVTQTPRYLIKTRGQQVTLSCSPISGHRSVSWYQQTPGQGLQFLFEYFSETQRNKGNFPGRFSGRQFSNSRSEMNVSTLELGDSALYLCASSLGGSSPTDTQYFGPGTRLTVL.

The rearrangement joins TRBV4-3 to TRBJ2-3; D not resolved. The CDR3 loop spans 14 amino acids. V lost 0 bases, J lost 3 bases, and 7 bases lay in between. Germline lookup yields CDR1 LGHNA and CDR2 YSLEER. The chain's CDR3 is CASSQDPITDTQYF. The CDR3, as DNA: TGCGCCAGCAGCCAAGATCCTATAACAGATACGCAGTATTTT.

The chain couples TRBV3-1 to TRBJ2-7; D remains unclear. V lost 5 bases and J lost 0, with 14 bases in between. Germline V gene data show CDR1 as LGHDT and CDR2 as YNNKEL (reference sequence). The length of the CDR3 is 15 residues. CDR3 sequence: CASSGGWASSYEQYF. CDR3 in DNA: TGTGCCAGCAGCGGCGGATGGGCTAGCTCCTACGAGCAGTACTTC.